The 16 T cell receptor beta chains presented below share a single source sample, sequenced in a study of PD-1 blockade in classical Hodgkin lymphoma. Sequencing was performed with immunoSEQ multiplex PCR; in TCRdb, only in-frame clones are kept and a portion is missing. The repertoire holds 40,000 to 50,000 clones, with 76% as singletons. All patients relapsed after autologous stem cell transplantation, and brentuximab vedotin exposure varied. This sample comprised peripheral blood mononuclear cells (PBMCs), obtained at baseline. These receptors all stem from a human donor with classical Hodgkin lymphoma.

The chain links TRBV7-3 to TRBJ2-1; possibly TRBD2 for D (6 bases). Germline loops: CDR1 SGHTA, CDR2 FQGTGA. V was shortened by 4 bases and J by 6 bases, with 13 bases between the two germline ends. The CDR3 is made up of 14 amino acids. The CDR3 coding sequence is TGTGCCAGCAGCTCCCCCGGGACTCCCAATGAGCAGTTCTTC. It yields the protein CASSSPGTPNEQFF.

The J gene is TRBJ1-4, the V gene TRBV18, with D hard to call. The CDR3 is 13 residues long. Per the germline V gene, CDR1 is KGHSH and CDR2 is LQKENI. Trimming cost V 6 bases and J 6 bases, with 11 bases left between them. Here the CDR3 reads CASSTLRDEKLFF. The DNA for the CDR3 is TGTGCCAGCTCGACCCTCCGGGATGAAAAACTGTTTTTT.

The J gene is TRBJ2-5, the V gene TRBV11-2; the D call may be TRBD1 or TRBD2 (5 bases each). The CDR3 loop spans 16 amino acids. Trimming took off 8 bases at V and 2 bases at J, with 21 bases between the two ends. The germline V gene encodes CDR1 SGHAT and CDR2 FQNNGV. The CDR3 protein is CASHPFGGVSQETQYF. CDR3 in DNA: TGTGCCAGCCATCCCTTTGGGGGAGTCTCTCAAGAGACCCAGTACTTC.

This clone is labeled medium-sized. The chain is built from TRBV4-2 and TRBJ1-2; 7 bases line up with TRBD1. With 6 bases clipped from V and 7 bases from J, the junction kept 8 bases outside the gene matches. The CDR3 extends over 13 amino acids. Germline V gene data show CDR1 as LGHNA and CDR2 as YNFKEQ. CDR3 residues: CASRGDRAGGYTF. DNA for the CDR3: TGTGCCAGCAGGGGAGACAGGGCTGGTGGCTACACCTTC.

A word on this clone: At one end, the junction sequence differs from germline, possibly due to a read error. The chain joins TRBV4-2 to TRBJ1-4; no firm D call. CDR3 size: 14 residues. CDR1 LGHNA and CDR2 YNFKEQ come from the germline V gene. CDR3 nucleotides: TGTGCCAGCAGCCAACCCACAACAAATGAAAAACTGTTTTTT. Translated, it gives CASSQPTTNEKLFF.

This rearrangement joins TRBV7-2 to TRBJ1-5; a possible D gene is TRBD1 (5 bases). The ends were cut back, 4 bases at V and 1 base at J, with 8 bases in the middle. This CDR3 has 14 amino acids. CDR1 is SGHTA, CDR2 FQGNSA, per germline. CDR3 protein: CASSSGGSNQPQHF. Here the CDR3 DNA reads TGTGCCAGCAGCTCCGGGGGGAGCAATCAGCCCCAGCATTTT.

The chain employs TRBV6-5 and TRBJ1-3; unclear D gene. From germline, CDR1 is MNHEY and CDR2 SVGAGI. This CDR3 has 16 amino acids. V gave up 1 base and J gave up 0 bases, with 10 bases separating them. CDR3 DNA sequence: TGTGCCAGCAGTTACTTTATAGCGAGCTCTGGAAACACCATATATTTT. Its translation is CASSYFIASSGNTIYF.

The rearrangement uses TRBV7-3 and TRBJ2-1; TRBD2 is a possible D gene (6 bases). This CDR3 has 13 amino acids. Per the germline V gene, CDR1 is SGHTA and CDR2 is FQGTGA. Trimming cost V 10 bases and J 8 bases, with 18 bases left between them. The CDR3 sequence: CATTEVGGDEQFF. The CDR3 region has the DNA TGTGCCACCACGGAGGTTGGCGGGGATGAGCAGTTCTTC.

The chain uses TRBV7-8 and TRBJ1-6; no definite D call. The length of the CDR3 is 14 residues. Per the germline V gene, CDR1 is SGHVS and CDR2 is FQNEAQ. V gave up 5 bases and J gave up 10 bases, with 15 bases separating them. The CDR3 sequence is CASSLIRFGSPLHF. In DNA, the CDR3 is TGTGCCAGCAGCCTGATTCGTTTCGGGTCACCCCTCCACTTT. Full variable domain (outside the CDR3, taken from reference TRBV7-8 and TRBJ1-6): GAGVSQSPRYKVAKRGQDVALRCDPISGHVSLFWYQQALGQGPEFLTYFQNEAQLDKSGLPSDRFFAERPEGSVSTLKIQRTQQEDSAVYLCASSLIRFGSPLHFGNGTRLTVT.

Only a few counts were recorded for this clone. This chain links TRBV27 with TRBJ2-6, with D uncertain. Germline V gives CDR1 MNHEY, CDR2 SMNVEV (reference sequence). CDR3 size: 14 residues. Deletions cut 1 base from V and 0 bases from J, with 1 base between. The CDR3 loop is CASSLFSGANVLTF. The CDR3, as DNA: TGTGCCAGCAGTTTATTCTCTGGGGCCAACGTCCTGACTTTC.

This clone was detected once. V usage is TRBV7-2 and J usage is TRBJ1-1; tentatively, D is TRBD1 (5 bases). V shed 2 bases and J shed 1 base, with 11 bases lying between them. Per germline, CDR1 SGHTA and CDR2 FQGNSA. The CDR3 is 15 residues long. The DNA for the CDR3 is TGTGCCAGCAGCTTATGGACGGGGGGGAACACTGAAGCTTTCTTT. It specifies CASSLWTGGNTEAFF.

The chain is built from TRBV9 and TRBJ1-1; D is ambiguous. Trimming pared 8 bases from V and 6 bases from J, leaving 5 bases between. Germline values: CDR1 SGDLS, CDR2 YYNGEE. This CDR3 is 9 amino acids long. CDR3 coding DNA: TGTGCCAGGGGTGCTGAAGCTTTCTTT. This gives the protein CARGAEAFF.

This chain links TRBV6-5 with TRBJ1-4, with D possibly TRBD1 on 5 matching bases. V was trimmed by 2 bases and J by 3 bases, leaving 7 bases between them. Germline-derived CDR1 and CDR2 are MNHEY and SVGAGI. This CDR3 is 14 amino acids long. The CDR3 coding sequence is TGTGCCAGCAGTTACGGGGGATCTAATGAAAAACTGTTTTTT. Protein sequence: CASSYGGSNEKLFF.

CDR3 nucleotide sequence: TGTGCCAGCAGTTACGAAGCGGGCGGCTACACCTTC. It codes for CASSYEAGGYTF. The rearrangement joins TRBV6-5 to TRBJ1-2, with unresolved D. This CDR3 region has 12 residues. The germline V and J ends were trimmed by 2 bases and 8 bases, with 9 bases remaining between them. The V gene's germline CDR1 is MNHEY and CDR2 SVGAGI.

The chain links TRBV28 to TRBJ2-3; D is uncertain. V was pared by 6 bases and J by 9 bases, with 13 bases between. Germline V gene lookup returns CDR1 MDHEN and CDR2 SYDVKM. This CDR3 is 12 amino acids long. The CDR3 loop is CASSRDIYTQYF. The DNA of the CDR3 is TGTGCCAGCAGCCGTGACATCTACACGCAGTATTTT.

This clone was recorded once. V is TRBV2 and J is TRBJ2-1; 8 nucleotides line up with TRBD2. V was pared by 10 bases and J by 2 bases, with 7 bases of the junction left unmatched. Germline V CDR1 and CDR2: SNHLY, FYNNEI. There are 14 residues in the CDR3. The CDR3 DNA is TGTGCCAACCTGGGACTAGGGACCTACAATGAGCAGTTCTTC. It is translated as CANLGLGTYNEQFF.